The 19 T cell receptor beta chains below were found in one sample sequenced in a study of spatial heterogeneity in lung cancer. Time point in this sample: blood at routine non-recurrence follow-up after resection. TCRdb reprocessed the 5' RACE reads with MiXCR, giving one entry per CDR3 protein. The table shows roughly 14,000 distinct CDR3 sequences, with approximately 6% occurring only once. Specimen: PBMCs, collected at follow-up. The receptors originated from a male donor with early-stage non-small cell lung cancer.

This clonotype was recorded many times. J is TRBJ2-7 and V is TRBV11-3; D remains ambiguous. V lost 5 bases and J 4 bases, leaving 3 bases between the germline ends. Germline CDR1 and CDR2: SGHNT and YENEEA. This CDR3 contains 10 residues. CDR3 sequence (DNA): TGTGCCAGCAGCGTATACGAGCAGTACTTC. Amino acids: CASSVYEQYF. Combining the CDR3 with reference TRBV11-3 and TRBJ2-7 gives the whole variable domain EAGVVQSPRYKIIEKKQPVAFWCNPISGHNTLYWYLQNLGQGPELLIRYENEEAVDDSQLPKDRFSAERLKGVDSTLKIQPAELGDSAVYLCASSVYEQYFGPGTRLTVT.

This clonotype was counted many times. The rearrangement links TRBV6-6 to TRBJ2-3, with no clear D. This CDR3 has 11 amino acids. Germline V gene data show CDR1 as MNHNY and CDR2 as SVGAGI (reference sequence). V lost 6 bases to trimming and J lost 5 bases, with 6 bases between them. In DNA, the CDR3 is TGTGCCAGCAGCCCGATAGATACGCAGTATTTT. Protein product: CASSPIDTQYF.

This clonotype has a count of ten or more. This chain uses TRBV7-8 with TRBJ1-5; D gene ambiguous. This CDR3 comprises 16 residues. Germline V lookup: CDR1 SGHVS, CDR2 FQNEAQ. The V gene lost 2 bases and the J gene lost 0 bases, with 11 bases spanning the gap. The CDR3 DNA reads TGTGCCAGCAGCTTAAGGGCAGCTTATAGCAATCAGCCCCAGCATTTT. It translates to CASSLRAAYSNQPQHF.

By sample share, this clonotype is medium-sized. This chain joins TRBV11-2 and TRBJ2-1, with D uncertain. The ends were cut back, 3 bases at V and 0 bases at J, with 6 bases in the middle. Germline CDR1 and CDR2: SGHAT and FQNNGV. The CDR3 has 14 amino acids. CDR3 DNA sequence: TGTGCCAGCAGCTTCAGCGCCTCCTACAATGAGCAGTTCTTC. The encoded protein is CASSFSASYNEQFF.

This clonotype was observed many times. The chain joins TRBV28 to TRBJ2-1; maybe TRBD2 (7 bases). Germline V gene sequence: CDR1 MDHEN, CDR2 SYDVKM. The germline V and J ends were trimmed by 7 bases and 11 bases, with 18 bases remaining between them. This CDR3 comprises 13 residues. The CDR3 sequence is CASTGGGRGQQFF. CDR3 nucleotides: TGTGCCAGCACAGGAGGGGGGAGGGGCCAGCAGTTCTTC.

This clonotype was counted at least ten times. V usage is TRBV11-2 and J usage is TRBJ2-2; no clear D. The CDR3 is made up of 15 amino acids. Germline V CDR1 and CDR2: SGHAT, FQNNGV. V lost 0 bases and J 0 bases, leaving 5 bases between the germline ends. The CDR3 sequence is CASSLDEANTGELFF. CDR3 coding DNA: TGTGCCAGCAGCTTAGATGAGGCGAACACCGGGGAGCTGTTTTTT.

This clonotype was seen many times. J is TRBJ2-5 and V is TRBV7-2; a possible D gene is TRBD1 (5 bases). Trimming pared 1 base from V and 0 bases from J, leaving 21 bases between. This CDR3 is built from 19 residues. The V gene's germline CDR1 is SGHTA and CDR2 FQGNSA. CDR3 region: CASSLGGSRFDLYQETQYF. CDR3 bases: TGTGCCAGCAGCTTAGGGGGCTCTCGGTTTGATCTGTACCAAGAGACCCAGTACTTC.

At least ten counts were recorded for this clonotype. V gene TRBV15 combines with J gene TRBJ2-5; D is tentatively TRBD1 or TRBD2 (6 bases each). V shed 0 bases and J shed 1 base, with 21 bases lying between them. Germline CDR1 reads LNHNV; CDR2 reads YYDKDF (reference sequence). The CDR3 is made up of 19 amino acids. This CDR3 reads CATSRDRLGGRGAQETQYF. CDR3 DNA sequence: TGTGCCACCAGCAGAGATCGATTGGGGGGCAGGGGAGCCCAAGAGACCCAGTACTTC. The full variable domain, with the rest looked up from reference TRBV15 and TRBJ2-5, is DAMVIQNPRYQVTQFGKPVTLSCSQTLNHNVMYWYQQKSSQAPKLLFHYYDKDFNNEADTPDNFQSRRPNTSFCFLDIRSPGLGDTAMYLCATSRDRLGGRGAQETQYFGPGTRLLVL.

Ten or more counts support this clonotype. This chain uses TRBV2 with TRBJ1-2; TRBD1 might be the D (5 bases). The V end was cut by 6 bases, the J end by 5 bases, with 16 bases between. Germline V CDR1 and CDR2: SNHLY, FYNNEI. This CDR3 region has 14 residues. The CDR3: CASSETGTVYGYTF. The CDR3 DNA reads TGTGCCAGCAGCGAAACCGGGACGGTGTATGGCTACACCTTC.

This clonotype has a count of ten or more. This sequence joins TRBV6-5 and TRBJ1-1, with D hard to call. The CDR3 length is 15 residues. CDR1 MNHEY and CDR2 SVGAGI come from the germline V gene. V was clipped by 6 bases and J by 4 bases, with 18 bases between them. Here the CDR3 DNA reads TGTGCCAGCAGCCCTCGGGTGGTACTGATCACTGAAGCTTTCTTT. It yields the protein CASSPRVVLITEAFF.

This clonotype is medium-sized in the sample. V and J are TRBV7-2 and TRBJ2-7; 8 bases fit TRBD2. Germline-derived CDR1 and CDR2 are SGHTA and FQGNSA. J lost 5 bases, V lost 5 bases, and 8 bases had no gene match. The CDR3 is made up of 14 amino acids. CDR3 nucleotides: TGTGCCAGCAGCCTAGTCGGGGGGGTCGACGAGCAGTACTTC. This encodes CASSLVGGVDEQYF.

This clonotype was seen ten or more times. The chain couples TRBV19 to TRBJ2-4; no definite D call. Trimming removed 5 bases at V and 9 bases at J, with 14 bases between. Germline CDR1 reads LNHDA; CDR2 reads SQIVND (reference sequence). The CDR3 consists of 13 residues. The CDR3 bases are TGTGCCAGTAGTTCCCCCTCCGGCCGCATTCAGTACTTC. Protein: CASSSPSGRIQYF. The full variable domain, with the rest looked up from reference TRBV19 and TRBJ2-4, is DGGITQSPKYLFRKEGQNVTLSCEQNLNHDAMYWYRQDPGQGLRLIYYSQIVNDFQKGDIAEGYSVSREKKESFPLTVTSAQKNPTAFYLCASSSPSGRIQYFGAGTRLSVL.

This clonotype was picked up many times. The chain uses TRBV12-3 or TRBV12-4 and TRBJ1-1; TRBD1 is a possible D gene (5 bases). The CDR3 sequence is 14 residues long. Between the trimmed V and J ends, which lost 3 bases and 2 bases, there was a span of 10 bases. CDR3 in amino acids: CASSLSRANTEAFF. The CDR3 DNA follows: TGTGCCAGCAGTTTGTCCAGGGCAAACACTGAAGCTTTCTTT.

The sample holds many counts of this clonotype. The chain carries TRBV7-2 and TRBJ2-2, with 9 bases that match TRBD2. Germline V CDR1 and CDR2: SGHTA, FQGNSA. The CDR3 loop spans 19 amino acids. With V trimmed by 5 bases and J by 7 bases, 20 bases remained unmatched. In nucleotides, the CDR3 is TGTGCCAGCAGCGCCCAGCTCCGGACGCCGGGACTAGCTTACGGGGAGCTGTTTTTT. Amino acids: CASSAQLRTPGLAYGELFF. Filled out from reference TRBV7-2 and TRBJ2-2, the complete variable domain reads GAGVSQSPSNKVTEKGKDVELRCDPISGHTALYWYRQSLGQGLEFLIYFQGNSAPDKSGLPSDRFSAERTGGSVSTLTIQRTQQEDSAVYLCASSAQLRTPGLAYGELFFGEGSRLTVL.

This clonotype was counted at least ten times. The chain uses TRBV7-9 and TRBJ2-2; TRBD2 might be the D (5 bases). Deletions cut 6 bases from V and 5 bases from J, with 19 bases between. Germline CDR1 reads SEHNR; CDR2 reads FQNEAQ (reference sequence). The CDR3 length is 16 residues. The DNA for the CDR3 is TGTGCCAGCAGACGCCGCTTGGGTCGAGGGACCGGGGAGCTGTTTTTT. Protein: CASRRRLGRGTGELFF.

The chain has TRBV7-8 and TRBJ2-3; 9 bases are shared with TRBD2. The CDR3 runs to 14 residues. The J segment lost 3 bases and the V segment lost 6 bases, leaving 4 bases of the junction unmatched. Germline CDR1 is SGHVS and CDR2 is FQNEAQ. CDR3 region: CASRYGLATDTQYF. The CDR3 DNA reads as TGTGCCAGCAGATACGGACTAGCGACAGATACGCAGTATTTT.

This clonotype was counted only a few times. The chain recombines TRBV18 with TRBJ2-1, with 13 bases lining up with TRBD2. Per germline, CDR1 KGHSH and CDR2 LQKENI. This CDR3 is built from 17 residues. V was pared by 3 bases and J by 5 bases, with 7 bases of the junction left unmatched. Here the CDR3 reads CASSPPGLAGTDNEQFF. CDR3 coding DNA: TGTGCCAGCTCACCTCCGGGACTAGCGGGAACCGACAATGAGCAGTTCTTC.

This clonotype was observed many times. The chain recombines TRBV7-9 with TRBJ1-6, with D possibly being TRBD1 (5 bases). The CDR3 loop spans 12 amino acids. The V gene's germline CDR1 is SEHNR and CDR2 FQNEAQ (reference sequence). Trimming took off 5 bases at V and 8 bases at J, with 7 bases between the two ends. CDR3 nucleotides: TGTGCCAGCAGCAAACAGGATTCACCCCTCCACTTT. Translating it yields CASSKQDSPLHF.

This clonotype came up many times. This chain links TRBV7-2 with TRBJ2-7; the match to TRBD2 covers 7 bases. V lost 1 base, J lost 3 bases, and 9 bases stayed unmatched. Germline V gives CDR1 SGHTA, CDR2 FQGNSA. This CDR3 is built from 16 residues. CDR3 region: CASSLGAGVSFYEQYF. In DNA, the CDR3 is TGTGCCAGCAGCTTAGGGGCGGGAGTTAGTTTCTACGAGCAGTACTTC.